This TCR beta chain was captured by sequencing in a study of blood T cell repertoires in COVID-19. About the study: The analysed material was cDNA or gDNA that came from T cells, B-cell-depleted T cells, or PBMCs.

Clones were read by immunoSEQ multiplex PCR, and TCRdb kept only the in-frame ones, dropping some. The table has 350,000 or so clones, approximately 91% seen once. Cohort placement rested on clinical history that participants reported themselves. CDR3 size: 18 residues. V lost 3 bases to trimming and J lost 7 bases; unmatched junction nucleotides: 18. Germline V lookup: CDR1 MGHRA, CDR2 YSYEKL. This receptor was taken from a woman in her 30s who had been exposed to COVID-19. The chain links TRBV4-1 to TRBJ1-1, with TRBD1 matching over 9 bases. The sequenced sample consisted of PBMCs or T cells enriched from blood (not recorded which). CDR3 residues: CASSQPSQGARYYGEAFF. In nucleotides, the CDR3 is TGCGCCAGCAGCCAGCCTTCACAGGGGGCGCGTTATTACGGTGAAGCTTTCTTT.